The next 16 T cell receptor beta chains were all read from a single sample in a study of blood T cell repertoires in COVID-19. TCRdb keeps only in-frame clones here, not all; method: immunoSEQ multiplex PCR. The data show tens of thousands of clones, roughly 79% seen once. Sample: peripheral blood. These receptors were obtained from a woman aged 55-75 years with acute or convalescent COVID-19.

CDR3 in DNA: TGTGCCAGCAGCCAAGATCATGGGGTGGGGACAAATGAGCAGTTCTTC. The encoded protein is CASSQDHGVGTNEQFF. The rearrangement links TRBV14 to TRBJ2-1; D is perhaps TRBD1 (6 bases). Germline V gene sequence: CDR1 SGHDN, CDR2 FVKESK. The CDR3 is made up of 16 amino acids. V was pared by 0 bases and J by 7 bases, with 16 bases between.

This clone was counted a single time. The chain is built from TRBV7-9 and TRBJ2-5, with 7 bases aligning to TRBD1. This CDR3 has 16 amino acids. Germline assignment: CDR1 SEHNR and CDR2 FQNEAQ (reference sequence). Losses at the gene ends were 4 bases for V and 6 bases for J; bases not matched to a gene: 14. CDR3 nucleotides: TGTGCCAGCAGCTCCGAAGTACAGGGGAGAGGGAAGACCCAGTACTTC. The encoded protein is CASSSEVQGRGKTQYF.

The V gene is TRBV15, the J gene TRBJ2-1, with 9 bases fitting TRBD2. V shed 1 base and J 8 bases; nucleotides not matched to a gene: 6. CDR1 and CDR2 (germline): LNHNV, YYDKDF (reference sequence). The CDR3 loop spans 15 amino acids. As DNA, the CDR3 is TGTGCCACCAGCAGAGTTAGCGGGAGTGGTTATGAGCAGTTCTTC. Protein sequence: CATSRVSGSGYEQFF.

This clone showed up just a few times. The gene calls are TRBV7-9 and TRBJ1-4, with D tentatively TRBD1 (6 bases). The CDR3 runs 13 residues. V was pared by 3 bases and J by 14 bases, with 16 bases between. Germline V gene lookup returns CDR1 SEHNR and CDR2 FQNEAQ (reference sequence). CDR3 in DNA: TGTGCCAGCAGCTTGTTGGAAACAGGGTACCTGTTTTTT. This sequence encodes CASSLLETGYLFF. Drawing the rest from reference TRBV7-9 and TRBJ1-4, the complete variable domain is DTGVSQNPRHKITKRGQNVTFRCDPISEHNRLYWYRQTLGQGPEFLTYFQNEAQLEKSRLLSDRFSAERPKGSFSTLEIQRTEQGDSAMYLCASSLLETGYLFFGSGTQLSVL.

The chain carries TRBV24-1 and TRBJ2-1; TRBD2 matches 14 bases. Looked up from germline, CDR1 is KGHDR and CDR2 is SFDVKD. This CDR3 spans 21 amino acids. V shed 1 base and J 2 bases; nucleotides not matched to a gene: 12. CDR3 nucleotide sequence: TGTGCCACCAGTGATTTTCGCCGCGGACTAGCGGGAGGCCCCCCCTACAATGAGCAGTTCTTC. Amino acid sequence: CATSDFRRGLAGGPPYNEQFF.

This clone was recorded a few times. The chain employs TRBV6-6 and TRBJ2-3; 9 bases agree with TRBD2. The CDR3 extends over 16 amino acids. V dropped 3 bases and J dropped 6; count of bases not matched to a gene: 10. Germline CDR1 reads MNHNY; CDR2 reads SVGAGI (reference sequence). CDR3 protein: CASSYNLAGGEDTQYF. In nucleotides, the CDR3 is TGTGCCAGCAGTTATAACCTTGCGGGGGGGGAGGATACGCAGTATTTT.

The chain employs TRBV9 and TRBJ1-6; TRBD1 might be the D (6 bases). CDR1 and CDR2 (germline): SGDLS, YYNGEE. The V and J ends lost 4 bases and 9 bases respectively, with 14 bases between them. The CDR3 spans 14 residues. CDR3 loop: CASSLPGVASPLHF. Written as DNA, the CDR3 is TGTGCCAGCAGCTTGCCAGGGGTTGCTTCACCCCTCCACTTT.

The chain is built from TRBV3-1 (or the pseudogene TRBV3-2) and TRBJ2-7; D is perhaps TRBD2 (5 bases). The V and J ends lost 1 base and 6 bases respectively, with 16 bases between them. Germline assignment: CDR1 LGHDT and CDR2 YNNKEL (reference sequence). The CDR3 extends over 15 amino acids. The CDR3 region is CASSQGGLALGEQYF. The CDR3, as DNA: TGTGCCAGCAGCCAAGGGGGTCTAGCTCTTGGCGAGCAGTACTTC.

This clone was recorded once. J is TRBJ1-1 and V is TRBV27, with D possibly matching TRBD1 (6 bases). Trimming stripped 5 bases from V and 8 bases from J, with 18 bases between. The CDR3 is 14 residues long. In germline, CDR1 is MNHEY, CDR2 SMNVEV (reference sequence). CDR3 in DNA: TGTGCCAGCAGTCCGATACCCGACAGGACCGAAGCTTTCTTT. This translates into CASSPIPDRTEAFF.

The rearrangement joins TRBV5-6 to TRBJ1-5; D perhaps matches TRBD1 (6 bases). V gave up 2 bases and J gave up 3 bases, with 12 bases separating them. Germline-derived CDR1 and CDR2 are SGHDT and YYEEEE. CDR3 length: 15 amino acids. The CDR3 loop is CASSFGQQNNQPQHF. The CDR3 DNA sequence: TGTGCCAGCAGCTTCGGACAGCAAAACAATCAGCCCCAGCATTTT. Supplemented by reference TRBV5-6 and TRBJ1-5, the full variable domain reads DAGVTQSPTHLIKTRGQQVTLRCSPKSGHDTVSWYQQALGQGPQFIFQYYEEEERQRGNFPDRFSGHQFPNYSSELNVNALLLGDSALYLCASSFGQQNNQPQHFGDGTRLSIL.

The chain has TRBV3-1 (or the pseudogene TRBV3-2) and TRBJ2-2; perhaps TRBD2 as D (6 bases). The CDR3 length is 13 residues. V was trimmed by 2 bases and J by 6 bases, leaving 7 bases between them. The germline V gene has CDR1 LGHDT and CDR2 YNNKEL (reference sequence). This CDR3 reads CASSQWGAGELFF. The CDR3 bases are TGTGCCAGCAGCCAATGGGGGGCCGGGGAGCTGTTTTTT.

The V and J genes are TRBV18 and TRBJ1-6, with TRBD1 as a possible D gene (5 bases). V was trimmed by 3 bases and J by 0 bases, leaving 12 bases between them. The CDR3 runs 17 residues. Germline loops: CDR1 KGHSH, CDR2 LQKENI. In DNA, the CDR3 is TGTGCCAGCTCACCCCGGGGGGTGAGCTCCTATAATTCACCCCTCCACTTT. It encodes CASSPRGVSSYNSPLHF.

The V gene is TRBV6-5, the J gene TRBJ1-3; TRBD1 aligns across 7 bases. Germline CDR1 MNHEY, CDR2 SVGAGI. J was trimmed by 4 bases and V by 5 bases; bases with no gene match: 8. The CDR3 is 15 residues long. This CDR3 reads CASSIQGTVGNTIYF. In DNA form, the CDR3 reads TGTGCCAGCAGTATTCAAGGGACAGTAGGAAACACCATATATTTT.

The rearrangement uses TRBV19 and TRBJ1-2, with D possibly matching TRBD1 (5 bases). Per germline, CDR1 LNHDA and CDR2 SQIVND (reference sequence). Trimming cost V 5 bases and J 5 bases, with 12 bases left between them. The CDR3 contains 13 residues. The CDR3 loop is CASSPGGEYGYTF. CDR3 sequence (DNA): TGTGCCAGTAGTCCCGGAGGGGAGTATGGCTACACCTTC.

V usage is TRBV7-4 and J usage is TRBJ1-2; D is uncertain. V was trimmed by 8 bases and J by 4 bases, leaving 8 bases between them. There are 11 residues in the CDR3. Germline CDR1 SGHVT, CDR2 SQSDAQ. CDR3 DNA sequence: TGTGCCAGCCGAGTATTCTATGGCTACACCTTC. It encodes CASRVFYGYTF.

The chain combines TRBV7-2 with TRBJ2-1; 11 positions match TRBD2. The CDR3 length is 15 residues. Trimming at V came to 6 bases and at J to 5 bases, leaving 6 bases not matched to a gene. The germline gives CDR1 SGHTA, CDR2 FQGNSA. The CDR3 loop reads CASSSPGLADNEQFF. The CDR3 bases are TGTGCCAGCAGTTCTCCGGGACTAGCGGACAATGAGCAGTTCTTC.